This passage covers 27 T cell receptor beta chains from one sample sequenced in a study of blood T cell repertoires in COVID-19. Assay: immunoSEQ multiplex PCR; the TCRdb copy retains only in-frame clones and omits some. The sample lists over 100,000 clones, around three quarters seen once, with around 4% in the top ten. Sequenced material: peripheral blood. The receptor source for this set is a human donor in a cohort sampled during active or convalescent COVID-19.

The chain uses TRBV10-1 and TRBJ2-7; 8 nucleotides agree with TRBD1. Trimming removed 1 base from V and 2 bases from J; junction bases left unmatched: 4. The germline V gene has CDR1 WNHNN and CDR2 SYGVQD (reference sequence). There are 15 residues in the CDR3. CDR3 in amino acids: CASSEWGQETYEQYF. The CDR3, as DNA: TGCGCCAGCAGTGAGTGGGGACAGGAAACCTACGAGCAGTACTTC.

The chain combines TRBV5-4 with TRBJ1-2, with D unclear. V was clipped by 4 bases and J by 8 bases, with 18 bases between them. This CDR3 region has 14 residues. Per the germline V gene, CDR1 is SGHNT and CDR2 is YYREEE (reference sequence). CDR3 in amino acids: CASSPFEVGNGYTF. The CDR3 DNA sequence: TGTGCCAGCAGCCCCTTTGAGGTCGGCAACGGCTACACCTTC.

The CDR3 region has the DNA TGCGCCAGCAGCCAAGATTATGGCGGGGGGCCGGTCACAGATACGCAGTATTTT. Protein product: CASSQDYGGGPVTDTQYF. J is TRBJ2-3 and V is TRBV4-3, with TRBD2 matching 8 bases. The germline gives CDR1 LGHNA, CDR2 YSLEER. V dropped 0 bases and J dropped 2; count of bases not matched to a gene: 10. The CDR3 contains 18 residues.

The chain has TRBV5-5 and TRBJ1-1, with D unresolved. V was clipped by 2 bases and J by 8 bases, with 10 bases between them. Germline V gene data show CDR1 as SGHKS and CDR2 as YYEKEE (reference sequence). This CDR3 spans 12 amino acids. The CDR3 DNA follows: TGTGCCAGCAGCTTTTTGGGCAGGGAAGCTTTCTTT. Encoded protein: CASSFLGREAFF.

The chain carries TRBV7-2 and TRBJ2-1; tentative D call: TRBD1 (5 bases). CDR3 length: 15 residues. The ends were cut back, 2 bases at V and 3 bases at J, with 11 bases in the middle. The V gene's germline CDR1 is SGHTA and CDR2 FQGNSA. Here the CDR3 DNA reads TGTGCCAGCAGCTTAATCCAGGGTTACTACAATGAGCAGTTCTTC. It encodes CASSLIQGYYNEQFF.

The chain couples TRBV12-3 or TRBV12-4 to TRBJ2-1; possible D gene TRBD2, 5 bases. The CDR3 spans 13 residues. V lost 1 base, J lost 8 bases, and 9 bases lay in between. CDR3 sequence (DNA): TGTGCCAGCAGTTTAGTTCCCGGGGATGAGCAGTTCTTC. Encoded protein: CASSLVPGDEQFF.

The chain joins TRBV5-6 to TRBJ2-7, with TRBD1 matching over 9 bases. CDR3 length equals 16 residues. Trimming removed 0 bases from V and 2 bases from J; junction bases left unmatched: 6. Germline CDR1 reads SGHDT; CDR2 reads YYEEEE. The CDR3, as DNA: TGTGCCAGCAGCTTGGGTCTGGGACAGGGCGCCTACGAGCAGTACTTC. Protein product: CASSLGLGQGAYEQYF.

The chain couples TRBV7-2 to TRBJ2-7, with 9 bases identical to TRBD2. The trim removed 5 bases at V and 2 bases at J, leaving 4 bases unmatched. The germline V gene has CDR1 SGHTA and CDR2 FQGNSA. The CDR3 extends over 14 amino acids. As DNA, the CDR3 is TGTGCCAGCAGCCCCCTAGCGGGAACCTACGAGCAGTACTTC. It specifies CASSPLAGTYEQYF.

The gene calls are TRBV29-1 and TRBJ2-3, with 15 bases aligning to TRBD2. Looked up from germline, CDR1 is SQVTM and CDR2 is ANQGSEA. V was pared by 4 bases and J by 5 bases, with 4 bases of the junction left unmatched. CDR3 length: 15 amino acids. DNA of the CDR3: TGCAGCGTTGGGACTAGCGGGGGGGCTGGAGATACGCAGTATTTT. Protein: CSVGTSGGAGDTQYF.

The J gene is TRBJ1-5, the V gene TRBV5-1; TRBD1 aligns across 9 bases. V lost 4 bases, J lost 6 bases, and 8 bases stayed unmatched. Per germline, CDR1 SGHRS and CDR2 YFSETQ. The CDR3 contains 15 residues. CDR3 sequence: CASSLGTGSGQPQHF. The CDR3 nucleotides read TGCGCCAGCAGCCTCGGGACAGGGTCGGGTCAGCCCCAGCATTTT.

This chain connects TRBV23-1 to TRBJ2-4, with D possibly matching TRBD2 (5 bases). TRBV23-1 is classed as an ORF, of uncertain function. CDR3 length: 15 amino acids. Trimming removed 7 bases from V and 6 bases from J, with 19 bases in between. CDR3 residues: CASNKTTRGSNIQYF. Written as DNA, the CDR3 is TGCGCCAGCAACAAAACTACTCGGGGTTCAAACATTCAGTACTTC.

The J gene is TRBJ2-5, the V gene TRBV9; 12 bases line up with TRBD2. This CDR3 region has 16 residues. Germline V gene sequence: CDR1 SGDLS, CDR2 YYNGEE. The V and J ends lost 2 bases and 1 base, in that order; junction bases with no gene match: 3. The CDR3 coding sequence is TGTGCCAGCAGCGTCAGACTAGCGGGGGCCCAAGAGACCCAGTACTTC. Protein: CASSVRLAGAQETQYF.

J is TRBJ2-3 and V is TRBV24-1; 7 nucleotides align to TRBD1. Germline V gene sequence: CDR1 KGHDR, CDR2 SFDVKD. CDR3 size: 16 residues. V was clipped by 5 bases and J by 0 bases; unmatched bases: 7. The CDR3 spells CATSVRQGSSTDTQYF. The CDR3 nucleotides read TGTGCCACCAGTGTTCGACAGGGCTCTAGCACAGATACGCAGTATTTT.

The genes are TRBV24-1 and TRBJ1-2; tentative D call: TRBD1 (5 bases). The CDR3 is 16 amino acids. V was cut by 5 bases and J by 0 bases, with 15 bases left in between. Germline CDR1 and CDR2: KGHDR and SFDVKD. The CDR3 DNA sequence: TGTGCCACCAGTGGGGGCCCCCTGACAGCTAACTATGGCTACACCTTC. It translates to CATSGGPLTANYGYTF.

CDR3 sequence (DNA): TGTGCCAGCAGCTTAATGGGACTTAACACTGAAGCTTTCTTT. It encodes CASSLMGLNTEAFF. This sequence joins TRBV5-6 and TRBJ1-1; tentatively, D is TRBD1 (5 bases). This CDR3 has 14 residues. V lost 2 bases to trimming and J lost 2 bases, with 10 bases between them. Germline-derived CDR1 and CDR2 are SGHDT and YYEEEE. Based on the CDR3 plus reference TRBV5-6 and TRBJ1-1, the full variable domain is DAGVTQSPTHLIKTRGQQVTLRCSPKSGHDTVSWYQQALGQGPQFIFQYYEEEERQRGNFPDRFSGHQFPNYSSELNVNALLLGDSALYLCASSLMGLNTEAFFGQGTRLTVV.

In DNA, the CDR3 is TGTGCCAGCAGCGAAAAGGGAGAAGTCTATGGCTACACCTTC. Translated: CASSEKGEVYGYTF. This sequence joins TRBV7-2 and TRBJ1-2; D is unclear. Deletions cut 5 bases from V and 4 bases from J, with 14 bases between. In germline, CDR1 is SGHTA, CDR2 FQGNSA. The CDR3 loop spans 14 amino acids.

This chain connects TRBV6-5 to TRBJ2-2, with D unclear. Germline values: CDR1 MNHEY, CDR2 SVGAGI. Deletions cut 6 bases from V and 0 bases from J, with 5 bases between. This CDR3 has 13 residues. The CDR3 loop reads CASRGPNTGELFF. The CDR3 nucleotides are TGTGCCAGCAGGGGCCCGAACACCGGGGAGCTGTTTTTT.

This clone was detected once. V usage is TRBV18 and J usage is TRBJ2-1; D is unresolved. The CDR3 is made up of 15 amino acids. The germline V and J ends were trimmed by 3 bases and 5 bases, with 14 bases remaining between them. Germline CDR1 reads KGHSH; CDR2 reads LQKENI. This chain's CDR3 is CASSPSLAENNEQFF. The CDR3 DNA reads TGTGCCAGCTCACCGAGCTTAGCTGAAAACAATGAGCAGTTCTTC.

CDR3 DNA sequence: TGCGCCAGCAGCTCCCCAGCTAGGAATGAGCAGTTCTTC. Amino acids: CASSSPARNEQFF. The V gene is TRBV5-1, the J gene TRBJ2-1; D call uncertain. The CDR3 is 13 residues long. Trimming stripped 3 bases from V and 7 bases from J, with 11 bases between. Germline V CDR1 and CDR2: SGHRS, YFSETQ.

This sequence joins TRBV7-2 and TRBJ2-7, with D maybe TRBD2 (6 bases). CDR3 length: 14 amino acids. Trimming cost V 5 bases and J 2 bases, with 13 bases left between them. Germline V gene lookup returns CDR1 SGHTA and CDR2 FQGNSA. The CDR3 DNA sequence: TGTGCCAGCAGCCTAGGAGGGCTAACCTACGAGCAGTACTTC. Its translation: CASSLGGLTYEQYF.

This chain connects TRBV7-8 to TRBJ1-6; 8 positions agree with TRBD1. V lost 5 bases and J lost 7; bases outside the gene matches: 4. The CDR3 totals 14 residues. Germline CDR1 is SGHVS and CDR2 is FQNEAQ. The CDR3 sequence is CASSADRGNSPLHF. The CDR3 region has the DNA TGTGCCAGCAGCGCAGACAGGGGCAATTCACCCCTCCACTTT.

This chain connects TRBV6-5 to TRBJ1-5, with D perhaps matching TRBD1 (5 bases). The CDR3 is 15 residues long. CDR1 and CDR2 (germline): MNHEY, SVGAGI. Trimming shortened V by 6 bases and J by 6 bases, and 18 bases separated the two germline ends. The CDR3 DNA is TGTGCCAGCAGGAGAGGATTGGGGGGGTGTCAGCCCCAGCATTTT. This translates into CASRRGLGGCQPQHF.

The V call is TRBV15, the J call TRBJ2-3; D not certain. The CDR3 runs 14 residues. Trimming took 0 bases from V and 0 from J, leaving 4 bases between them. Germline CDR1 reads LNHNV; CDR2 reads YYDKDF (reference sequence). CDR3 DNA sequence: TGTGCCACCAGCAGAGAACTCAGCACAGATACGCAGTATTTT. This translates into CATSRELSTDTQYF.

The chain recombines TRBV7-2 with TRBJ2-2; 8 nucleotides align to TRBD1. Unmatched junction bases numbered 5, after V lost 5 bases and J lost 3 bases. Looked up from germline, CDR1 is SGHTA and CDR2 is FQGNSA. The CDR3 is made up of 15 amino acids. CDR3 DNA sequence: TGTGCCAGCAGCCATAACAGGGGGTACACCGGGGAGCTGTTTTTT. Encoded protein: CASSHNRGYTGELFF.

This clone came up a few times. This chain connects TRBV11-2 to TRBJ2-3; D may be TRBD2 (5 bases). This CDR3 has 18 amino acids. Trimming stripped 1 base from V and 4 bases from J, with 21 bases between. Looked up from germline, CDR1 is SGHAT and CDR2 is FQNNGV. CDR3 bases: TGTGCCAGCAGCTTAGTGGGAGTTAGCACGGGTGGAGCAGATACGCAGTATTTT. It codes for CASSLVGVSTGGADTQYF.

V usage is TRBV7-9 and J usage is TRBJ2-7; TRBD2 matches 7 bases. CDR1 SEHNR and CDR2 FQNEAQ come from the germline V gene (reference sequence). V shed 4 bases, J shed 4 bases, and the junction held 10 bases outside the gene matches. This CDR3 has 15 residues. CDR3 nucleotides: TGTGCCAGCAGCTCGCCGGGGCGGGGGATTTACGAGCAGTACTTC. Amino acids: CASSSPGRGIYEQYF.

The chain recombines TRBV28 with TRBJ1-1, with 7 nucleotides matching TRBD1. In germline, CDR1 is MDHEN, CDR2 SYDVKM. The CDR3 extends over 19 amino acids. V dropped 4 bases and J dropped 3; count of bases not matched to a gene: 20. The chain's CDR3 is CASSYYTQGQLLFDTEAFF. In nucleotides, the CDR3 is TGTGCCAGCAGTTACTACACACAGGGACAGTTGCTATTCGACACTGAAGCTTTCTTT.